These T cell receptor beta chains were read from a single sample in a study of blood T cell repertoires in COVID-19. Some clones are missing from TCRdb's copy, which holds only in-frame ones; the method was immunoSEQ multiplex PCR. Of 300,000 or so clones listed, around 92% are singletons. The sequencing sample was made of PBMCs or T cells enriched from blood (not recorded which). The source of these receptors is a woman in her 50s who had been exposed to COVID-19. CDR3s include the opening cysteine and the closing phenylalanine or tryptophan. The D gene is left open where the match is weak. A clone size is listed for some rows: how often the clone was seen (once, few, many), or a class if it is expanded.

.,TRBJ2-5,TRBD2,TRBV27,TGTGCCAGCAGTTTAAAAGGGAGGGATTGGGAGACCCAGTACTTC,CASSLKGRDWETQYF
.,TRBJ1-2,TRBD1,TRBV3-1/TRBV3-2,TGTGCCAGCAGCCAGGGACAGGGGCTGTATGGCTACACCTTC,CASSQGQGLYGYTF
once,TRBJ1-5,.,TRBV5-8,TGTGCCAGCAGCTCCACGACAGGTAGCAATCAGCCCCAGCATTTT,CASSSTTGSNQPQHF
.,TRBJ2-3,TRBD2,TRBV5-1,TGCGCCAGCAGCCGCGGGGGGGACTCCATTAGCACAGATACGCAGTATTTT,CASSRGGDSISTDTQYF
.,TRBJ1-2,.,TRBV7-9,TGTGCCAGCACCTCCTCAGGGCTCAACTATGGCTACACCTTC,CASTSSGLNYGYTF
.,TRBJ1-2,.,TRBV10-3,TGTGCCATCAGTGAGTCGTGGGAGGCCGCTAATGGCTACACCTTC,CAISESWEAANGYTF
.,TRBJ1-5,TRBD1,TRBV2,TGTGCCAGCAACGGGGGACAGGGGACCAATCAGCCCCAGCATTTT,CASNGGQGTNQPQHF
once,TRBJ2-3,TRBD1,TRBV9,TGTGCCAGCAGCCCCCGACAGGGTTCGGGCACAGATACGCAGTATTTT,CASSPRQGSGTDTQYF
.,TRBJ2-3,.,TRBV4-2,TGTGCCAGCAGCCCAAAGAGGGAGTCGTCTAATGTCGGCTTCCCTCGCACAGATACGCAGTATTTT,CASSPKRESSNVGFPRTDTQYF
.,TRBJ1-5,.,TRBV27,TGTGCCAGCAGATACAGGGACCCAAATCAGCCCCAGCATTTT,CASRYRDPNQPQHF
once,TRBJ1-4,TRBD1,TRBV19,TGTGCCAGTAGGCGAACCGGGACAGTTAATGAAAAACTGTTTTTT,CASRRTGTVNEKLFF
.,TRBJ2-7,.,TRBV7-6,TGTGCCAGCAGCGCCGGGACACGGAGCTCCTACGAGCAGTACTTC,CASSAGTRSSYEQYF
.,TRBJ2-7,.,TRBV7-2,TGTGCCAGCAGCTTAGAAGGCCGGGGTGGATACGAGCAGTACTTC,CASSLEGRGGYEQYF
once,TRBJ2-1,.,TRBV5-1,TGCGCCAGCAGCCCCGGTGCTTTGGCCTACAATGAGCAGTTCTTC,CASSPGALAYNEQFF
.,TRBJ2-2,.,TRBV19,TGTGCCAGTAGTATAGCCCTAAGCGGGGAGCTGTTTTTT,CASSIALSGELFF
few,TRBJ1-5,TRBD1,TRBV29-1,TGCAGCGTGGGACAGGGGGCCGGTCAGCCCCAGCATTTT,CSVGQGAGQPQHF
.,TRBJ1-4,.,TRBV30,TGTGCCTGGAGTGTGACGGGGGCAACTAATGAAAAACTGTTTTTT,CAWSVTGATNEKLFF